The entry below describes one T cell receptor beta chain. The antigen remains undetermined. Sequenced material consisted of expressed TCRB transcripts (all of the isolated RNA was reverse transcribed). Sequenced by immunoSEQ multiplex PCR; TCRdb stores in-frame clones only, minus some. The top ten hold around 1.5% of the sample, which has some 10,000 clones, approximately 78% seen once. From germline, CDR1 is SGHRS and CDR2 YFSETQ. V dropped 4 bases and J dropped 7 bases, with 11 bases sitting between them. The CDR3 is 12 residues long. This specimen belongs to a study of beta chain features in type 1 diabetes. Study results and caveats: Type 1 diabetes patients had moderately but significantly shorter TCRB CDR3s in all four CD4+ subsets. The study left unresolved whether HLA type influences TCRB rearrangement.

This TCR derives from a woman under 30 in good health. The sample taken for sequencing was Tregs from blood. V usage is TRBV5-1 and J usage is TRBJ1-1; no clear D gene. The CDR3 is CASSGDWSEAFF. The CDR3 DNA follows: TGCGCCAGCAGCGGAGACTGGAGTGAAGCTTTCTTT.